These T cell receptor beta chains were read from a single sample in a study of blood T cell repertoires in COVID-19. Repertoires were generated with immunoSEQ multiplex PCR, while TCRdb's copy carries only in-frame clones and drops some. The sample includes 72,000 or so clones, approximately 78% of them seen just once. Sequenced: peripheral blood. The receptors originated from a human donor in a cohort sampled during active COVID-19. The CDR3 runs from the conserved cysteine through the conserved F or W. Each record gives: J gene, D gene, clone size, V gene, CDR3 DNA, CDR3 protein. The D gene is left open where the match is weak. Size is omitted from some rows. Given values are once, few, many or a class for expanded clones.

TRBJ1-1,.,.,TRBV28,TGTGCCAGCAGTCCCCTTGGGCTGGCTGAAGCTTTCTTT,CASSPLGLAEAFF
TRBJ2-7,TRBD1,.,TRBV28,TGTGCCAGCAGTCCAACCGGGACAGAGCTGCACGAGCAGTACTTC,CASSPTGTELHEQYF
TRBJ2-3,.,.,TRBV27,TGTGCCAGCAGTCCTACCCCCCCCACGCAGTATTTT,CASSPTPPTQYF
TRBJ2-5,TRBD2,.,TRBV28,TGTGCCAGCAGTTTATGGGGCCCTAGCGGGAGGTTAGAGACCCAGTACTTC,CASSLWGPSGRLETQYF
TRBJ2-1,TRBD2,.,TRBV28,TGTGCCAGCAGTGGCCCGGGACTAGCGGGAGCAGATGAGCAGTTCTTC,CASSGPGLAGADEQFF
TRBJ2-1,TRBD1,.,TRBV5-4,TGTGCCAGCAGCTCCCGACAGGGTTTCAAAAATGAGCAGTTCTTC,CASSSRQGFKNEQFF
TRBJ1-1,.,few,TRBV18,TGTGCCAGCTCACCACAGGAAGGGTCGAGGGGGAAAGCTTTCTTT,CASSPQEGSRGKAFF
TRBJ2-7,.,.,TRBV4-2,TGTGCCAGCAGCCAAGATCACTCTACCTCCTACGAGCAGTACTTC,CASSQDHSTSYEQYF
TRBJ1-2,TRBD1,.,TRBV29-1,TGCAGCGTTGAAGATCCGACCGGACAGGGCATGTATGGCTACACCTTC,CSVEDPTGQGMYGYTF
TRBJ2-1,TRBD2,.,TRBV9,TGTGCCAGCAGCCCCCGGACTAGCGGGAGTCGGGGTGAGCAGTTCTTC,CASSPRTSGSRGEQFF
TRBJ1-1,TRBD1,.,TRBV2,TGTGCCAGCAGTGGCCGAGACAGGGGGCTCATGAACACTGAAGCTTTCTTT,CASSGRDRGLMNTEAFF
TRBJ1-1,.,.,TRBV5-6,TGTGCCAGCAGCTTAGGGGGAGGGATTACTGAAGCTTTCTTT,CASSLGGGITEAFF
TRBJ2-7,.,.,TRBV27,TGTGCCAGCAGTTTTTATCGAGGTGCTAGATACGAGCAGTACTTC,CASSFYRGARYEQYF
TRBJ1-5,.,.,TRBV28,TGTGCCAGCAGTAGCCCAGGGGATCAGCCCCAGCATTTT,CASSSPGDQPQHF
TRBJ1-1,TRBD1,.,TRBV29-1,TGCAGCGTTGCGGCAGGGGGCTCTGAAGCTTTCTTT,CSVAAGGSEAFF
TRBJ2-1,.,once,TRBV2,TGTGCCAGCAGTGAAGGTGGCCCCAATGAGCAGTTCTTC,CASSEGGPNEQFF
TRBJ2-1,TRBD2,.,TRBV6-2/TRBV6-3,TGTGCCAGCAGTTACCCCGTTGGTCGAGGGACTAGCAAGGATGAGCAGTTCTTC,CASSYPVGRGTSKDEQFF
TRBJ2-7,TRBD2,.,TRBV6-2/TRBV6-3,TGTGCCAGCAGTTGGGAGCGGGAGAATGGGGAGCAGTACTTC,CASSWERENGEQYF
TRBJ2-1,TRBD2,.,TRBV7-3,TGTGCCAGCAGCTACCCTGGACTAGAAAGTAATGAGCAGTTCTTC,CASSYPGLESNEQFF
TRBJ1-2,.,.,TRBV27,TGTGCCAGCAGTTTAAAGCTAAACTATGGCTACACCTTC,CASSLKLNYGYTF
TRBJ1-2,.,many,TRBV25-1,TGTGCCAGCAGTGGTCAGGGAAGTGGCTACACCTTC,CASSGQGSGYTF
TRBJ2-5,.,.,TRBV6-2/TRBV6-3,TGTGCCAGCAGCGTACTATCAGGGGAAGAGACCCAGTACTTC,CASSVLSGEETQYF
TRBJ1-5,.,.,TRBV5-1,TGCGCCAGCATCAAGGGGTTATGCAATCAGCCCCAGCATTTT,CASIKGLCNQPQHF
TRBJ2-1,TRBD2,medium-sized,TRBV19,TGTGCCAGTCACCCCAGCGGGAGCTTCTACAATGAGCAGTTCTTC,CASHPSGSFYNEQFF
TRBJ2-5,TRBD1,.,TRBV24-1,TGTGCCACCAGCACAGGGGCCCAAGAGACCCAGTACTTC,CATSTGAQETQYF
TRBJ1-6,.,.,TRBV18,TGTGCCAGCTCACAGATACAGGGCTCACCCCTCCACTTT,CASSQIQGSPLHF
TRBJ2-1,TRBD1,.,TRBV7-2,TGTGCCAGCACCCCGGCCCCGACAGGGATGAATGAGCAGTTCTTC,CASTPAPTGMNEQFF
TRBJ2-5,TRBD2,.,TRBV6-2/TRBV6-3,TGTGCCAGCAGTTACTCGAAGGGTAGCGGGAGACTCCAAGAGACCCAGTACTTC,CASSYSKGSGRLQETQYF
TRBJ1-1,.,.,TRBV29-1,TGCAGCGTTCGCGTTTCTACTGAAGCTTTCTTT,CSVRVSTEAFF
TRBJ1-2,TRBD1,.,TRBV4-1,TGCGCCAGCAGCCAGTTCGTGACCGGACAGGTACTCTACACCTTC,CASSQFVTGQVLYTF
TRBJ2-1,.,.,TRBV27,TGTGCCAGCAGTCGGGAGAGCGGATACAATGAGCAGTTCTTC,CASSRESGYNEQFF
TRBJ2-6,TRBD1,.,TRBV27,TGTGCCAGCAGTCCGCAGGGGGTTGGCTCTGGGGCCAACGTCCTGACTTTC,CASSPQGVGSGANVLTF
TRBJ2-1,.,.,TRBV2,TGTGCCAGCAGTGAATGGGCGTCCTACAATGAGCAGTTCTTC,CASSEWASYNEQFF
TRBJ2-4,TRBD2,.,TRBV7-6,TGTGCCAGCAGCTTAGGCGGACTAGCGGGAGGTTTAGCCAAAAACATTCAGTACTTC,CASSLGGLAGGLAKNIQYF
TRBJ2-1,TRBD2,.,TRBV28,TGTGCCAGCAGTTCCCTACTAGCGGGAGATTCTAGTGAGCAGTTCTTC,CASSSLLAGDSSEQFF
TRBJ2-5,TRBD2,.,TRBV18,TGTGCCAGCTCACCCTTAGCGGGAGGGCCCTCAGAGACCCAGTACTTC,CASSPLAGGPSETQYF
TRBJ2-3,TRBD1,.,TRBV19,TGTGCCAGTAGTATAGGCAGGGGGCTGGATACGCAGTATTTT,CASSIGRGLDTQYF
TRBJ2-7,TRBD1,.,TRBV11-2,TGTGCCAGCAGCCGTGCAGGGGGCAGGCACGAGCAGTACTTC,CASSRAGGRHEQYF
TRBJ2-1,.,.,TRBV5-1,TGCGCCAGCAGCATGGACCCGGGCTCCTACAATGAGCAGTTCTTC,CASSMDPGSYNEQFF
TRBJ2-5,.,.,TRBV2,TGTGCCGGGGCACAGGAACGGGAGACCCAGTACTTC,CAGAQERETQYF
TRBJ2-1,.,.,TRBV5-4,TGTGCCAGCAGCCTTGGGGGAGTAGCGGCATACAATGAGCAGTTCTTC,CASSLGGVAAYNEQFF
TRBJ2-7,.,.,TRBV5-1,TGCGCCAGCAGCTTGACCCCAGGGGCCTACGAGCAGTACTTC,CASSLTPGAYEQYF
TRBJ2-3,TRBD2,.,TRBV4-3,TGCGCCAGCAGCCAAGATTGGGGGGGAGATACGCAGTATTTT,CASSQDWGGDTQYF
TRBJ2-2,TRBD2,.,TRBV6-2/TRBV6-3,TGTGCCAGCAGTTACGGACTAGCGGGAGGAGGAGCCGGGGAGCTGTTTTTT,CASSYGLAGGGAGELFF
TRBJ2-7,.,.,TRBV9,TGTGCCAGCAGCGCCCGGGACACCGGGACCCCGACCTACGAGCAGTACTTC,CASSARDTGTPTYEQYF
TRBJ2-2,.,.,TRBV3-1/TRBV3-2,TGTGCCAGCAGCCAAGGAGGAGGGGCGTGGCCCGGGGAGCTGTTTTTT,CASSQGGGAWPGELFF
TRBJ1-5,TRBD1,once,TRBV28,TGTGCCAGCAGTTTAGCGGCAGGGGGGAGCAATCAGCCCCAGCATTTT,CASSLAAGGSNQPQHF
TRBJ1-1,TRBD1,.,TRBV7-3,TGTGCCAGCAGCTTATATGACAGGGGTGAAGCTTTCTTT,CASSLYDRGEAFF
TRBJ1-5,.,.,TRBV13,TGTGCCAGCAGCTCCAGGGGTGAGCCCCAGCATTTT,CASSSRGEPQHF
TRBJ2-3,TRBD1,.,TRBV5-1,TGCGCCAGCAGCTCGACAGGGGATAGGGTAGATACGCAGTATTTT,CASSSTGDRVDTQYF
TRBJ2-1,.,.,TRBV18,TGTGCCAGCCACCCTGGGACTCCCCACAATCAGCAGTTCTTC,CASHPGTPHNQQFF
TRBJ2-7,TRBD1,once,TRBV6-1,TGTGCCAGCAGTGAGTCGACAGGGTACTCCTACGAGCAGTACTTC,CASSESTGYSYEQYF
TRBJ2-4,.,.,TRBV6-1,TGTGCCAGCAGTGAATGGCTGGCCCTAGCCAAAAACATTCAGTACTTC,CASSEWLALAKNIQYF
TRBJ2-2,.,.,TRBV5-1,TGCGCCAGCAGCTTGGCTCCTGACACCGGGGAGCTGTTTTTT,CASSLAPDTGELFF
TRBJ2-7,TRBD1,.,TRBV18,TGTGCCAGCTCACCGAGACAGGGGCTGGCCGAGCAGTACTTC,CASSPRQGLAEQYF